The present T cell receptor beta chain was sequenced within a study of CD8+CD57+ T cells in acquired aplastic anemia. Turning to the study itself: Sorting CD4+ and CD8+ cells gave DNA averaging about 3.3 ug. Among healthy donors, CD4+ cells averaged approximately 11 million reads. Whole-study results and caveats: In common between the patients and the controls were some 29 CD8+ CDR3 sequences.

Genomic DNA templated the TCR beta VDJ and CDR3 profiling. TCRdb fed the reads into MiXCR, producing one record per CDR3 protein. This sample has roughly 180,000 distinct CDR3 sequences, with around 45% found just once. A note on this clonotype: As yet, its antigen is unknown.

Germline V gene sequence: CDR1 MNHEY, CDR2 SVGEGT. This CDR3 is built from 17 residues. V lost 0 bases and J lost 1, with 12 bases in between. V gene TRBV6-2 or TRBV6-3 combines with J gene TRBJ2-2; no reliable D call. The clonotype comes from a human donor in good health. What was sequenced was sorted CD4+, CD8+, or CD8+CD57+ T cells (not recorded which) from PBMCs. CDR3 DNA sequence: TGTGCCAGCAGTTACTCGCCAACCGCTAAGAACACCGGGGAGCTGTTTTTT. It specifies CASSYSPTAKNTGELFF.